This passage covers 17 T cell receptor beta chains from one sample sequenced in a study of PD-L1 blockade in urothelial cancer. The assay was immunoSEQ multiplex PCR, and TCRdb's table has in-frame clones only and misses some. The sample includes approximately 110,000 clones, roughly 88% seen only once; the top ten take 2.4%. Sequenced material: PBMCs, taken around atezolizumab (anti-PD-L1) treatment. The receptor source for this set is a man aged 45 to 65 with urothelial cancer.

The rearrangement joins TRBV29-1 to TRBJ2-1; 13 nucleotides agree with TRBD2. With 4 bases clipped from V and 10 bases from J, the junction kept 10 bases outside the gene matches. The V gene's germline CDR1 is SQVTM and CDR2 ANQGSEA. The CDR3 totals 15 residues. Written as DNA, the CDR3 is TGCAGCGTTGCTAGGGGACTAGCGGGAAACGGGGAGCAGTTCTTC. Protein sequence: CSVARGLAGNGEQFF.

The DNA of the CDR3 is TGTGCCAGCAGCCCCGGACTAGCGGGAGCGGATACGCAGTATTTT. Its protein is CASSPGLAGADTQYF. The gene calls are TRBV5-6 and TRBJ2-3, with 13 bases fitting TRBD2. After removal of 4 bases from V and 6 bases from J, the junction contained 5 bases not matched to a gene. Germline CDR1 reads SGHDT; CDR2 reads YYEEEE. This CDR3 has 15 amino acids.

This rearrangement joins TRBV6-1 to TRBJ2-7; TRBD1 matches at 9 bases. J was trimmed by 5 bases and V by 2 bases; bases with no gene match: 1. From germline, CDR1 is MNHNS and CDR2 SASEGT. The CDR3 covers 13 residues. This CDR3 reads CASSERTGDEQYF. CDR3 nucleotide sequence: TGTGCCAGCAGTGAACGGACAGGGGACGAGCAGTACTTC.

The J gene is TRBJ2-3, the V gene TRBV11-2, with D perhaps TRBD1 (5 bases). Germline V gives CDR1 SGHAT, CDR2 FQNNGV. There are 14 residues in the CDR3. Trimming left V 7 bases short and J 0 bases short, with 11 bases between. This CDR3 is CASTSGPSTDTQYF. The CDR3 region has the DNA TGTGCCAGCACCTCAGGGCCAAGCACAGATACGCAGTATTTT. The full variable domain, rest sourced from reference TRBV11-2 and TRBJ2-3, is EAGVAQSPRYKIIEKRQSVAFWCNPISGHATLYWYQQILGQGPKLLIQFQNNGVVDDSQLPKDRFSAERLKGVDSTLKIQPAKLEDSAVYLCASTSGPSTDTQYFGPGTRLTVL.

The V gene is TRBV2, the J gene TRBJ1-5, with 10 bases that match TRBD1. The V and J ends lost 7 bases and 5 bases, in that order; junction bases with no gene match: 11. Germline lookup yields CDR1 SNHLY and CDR2 FYNNEI. The CDR3 runs to 16 residues. The CDR3 DNA is TGTGCCAGCACTGGGACAGGGGCAGGTGTACATCAGCCCCAGCATTTT. Its translation: CASTGTGAGVHQPQHF.

The CDR3 DNA reads as TGCGCCAGCAGCAGGGCCACGCGCGGGAGGGGGACCTACAATGAGCAGTTCTTC. This gives the protein CASSRATRGRGTYNEQFF. This rearrangement joins TRBV5-1 to TRBJ2-1, with 9 bases matching TRBD2. Germline lookup yields CDR1 SGHRS and CDR2 YFSETQ. Unmatched junction bases numbered 13, after V lost 4 bases and J lost 2 bases. CDR3 length: 18 residues. The variable domain in full, completed from reference TRBV5-1 and TRBJ2-1, reads KAGVTQTPRYLIKTRGQQVTLSCSPISGHRSVSWYQQTPGQGLQFLFEYFSETQRNKGNFPGRFSGRQFSNSRSEMNVSTLELGDSALYLCASSRATRGRGTYNEQFFGPGTRLTVL.

The chain links TRBV28 to TRBJ2-7; 7 positions agree with TRBD1. V was clipped by 2 bases and J by 3 bases; unmatched bases: 10. CDR3 length: 16 residues. Germline V gene sequence: CDR1 MDHEN, CDR2 SYDVKM. CDR3 in DNA: TGTGCCAGCAGTTTAATCGGGCCCGGGACAGACTACGAGCAGTACTTC. Its translation: CASSLIGPGTDYEQYF.

The chain uses TRBV6-4 and TRBJ2-1; 8 bases line up with TRBD2. CDR3 length equals 15 residues. With 6 bases clipped from V and 8 bases from J, the junction kept 12 bases outside the gene matches. In germline, CDR1 is MRHNA, CDR2 SNTAGT. CDR3 bases: TGTGCCAGCAGCGAACAGGGACTAGGCCACGATGAGCAGTTCTTC. This codes for CASSEQGLGHDEQFF.

This chain uses TRBV30 with TRBJ2-1; D is possibly TRBD1 (6 bases). Germline CDR1 GTSNPN, CDR2 SVGIG (reference sequence). V dropped 0 bases and J dropped 8 bases, with 14 bases sitting between them. The CDR3 is 14 residues long. The CDR3 DNA reads as TGTGCCTGGAGTGTCTCAGGGGAGTTCGATGAGCAGTTCTTC. It encodes CAWSVSGEFDEQFF.

In this sample, this clone turned up once. This chain links TRBV7-6 with TRBJ2-5; TRBD2 aligns across 12 bases. J was trimmed by 5 bases and V by 1 base; bases with no gene match: 5. This CDR3 is built from 16 residues. The V gene's germline CDR1 is SGHVS and CDR2 FNYEAQ. This chain's CDR3 is CASSLGTSGIGETQYF. The CDR3 DNA sequence: TGTGCCAGCAGCTTAGGGACTAGCGGGATCGGGGAGACCCAGTACTTC.

The count of this clone is one. The rearrangement uses TRBV7-9 and TRBJ2-7; D is possibly TRBD2 (6 bases). The germline V and J ends were trimmed by 2 bases and 6 bases, with 17 bases remaining between them. The CDR3 runs to 15 residues. Per the germline V gene, CDR1 is SEHNR and CDR2 is FQNEAQ (reference sequence). The CDR3 loop reads CASSLTGLSFPEQYF. The CDR3 DNA is TGTGCCAGCAGCTTAACGGGACTCTCTTTCCCCGAGCAGTACTTC.

Only one count was recorded for this clone. The chain joins TRBV9 to TRBJ2-7, with 10 bases fitting TRBD2. This CDR3 comprises 16 residues. Per the germline V gene, CDR1 is SGDLS and CDR2 is YYNGEE. V lost 1 base to trimming and J lost 2 bases; unmatched junction nucleotides: 6. The CDR3 region has the DNA TGTGCCAGCAGCGTAAGTCCTAGCGGGGGAGCCTACGAGCAGTACTTC. Translated: CASSVSPSGGAYEQYF. Full variable domain (missing parts from reference TRBV9 and TRBJ2-7): DSGVTQTPKHLITATGQRVTLRCSPRSGDLSVYWYQQSLDQGLQFLIQYYNGEERAKGNILERFSAQQFPDLHSELNLSSLELGDSALYFCASSVSPSGGAYEQYFGPGTRLTVT.

This clone was detected only a few times. Other DNA sequences in the sample encode the same CDR3. The rearrangement joins TRBV11-2 to TRBJ2-7; 12 positions match TRBD2. Germline-derived CDR1 and CDR2 are SGHAT and FQNNGV. Unmatched junction bases numbered 2, after V lost 1 base and J lost 4 bases. The CDR3 runs 15 residues. The CDR3 bases are TGTGCCAGCAGCTTAGGACTAGCGGGAGTGTACGAGCAGTACTTC. Translation: CASSLGLAGVYEQYF.

The V call is TRBV28, the J call TRBJ1-1; 11 nucleotides match TRBD1. The junction had 5 bases not matched to a gene; V was cut back by 4 bases and J by 7 bases. The CDR3 sequence is 14 residues long. CDR1 and CDR2 from the germline V gene are MDHEN and SYDVKM. The DNA of the CDR3 is TGTGCCAGCAGTTGGACAGGGGGCGCAGGTGAAGCTTTCTTT. It codes for CASSWTGGAGEAFF.

This chain joins TRBV29-1 and TRBJ1-5; a possible D gene is TRBD1 (6 bases). Germline V gene data show CDR1 as SQVTM and CDR2 as ANQGSEA. V shed 4 bases and J shed 6 bases, with 13 bases lying between them. The CDR3 loop spans 13 amino acids. CDR3 bases: TGCAGCGTTGCAGGGGAAACGGGTCAGCCCCAGCATTTT. This encodes CSVAGETGQPQHF.

The chain links TRBV5-1 to TRBJ2-2; 12 bases fit TRBD2. CDR3 length: 16 amino acids. The V gene end was trimmed by 3 bases and the J gene end by 8 bases; junction bases not matched to a gene: 8. Germline CDR1 reads SGHRS; CDR2 reads YFSETQ. The CDR3 sequence is CASSSMTSGSRGELFF. Written as DNA, the CDR3 is TGCGCCAGCAGCTCCATGACTAGCGGGAGTAGGGGGGAGCTGTTTTTT.

The rearrangement uses TRBV5-6 and TRBJ2-5, with D uncertain. Trimming left V 4 bases short and J 5 bases short, with 15 bases between. This CDR3 has 14 residues. The germline CDR1 and CDR2 sequences are SGHDT and YYEEEE. This CDR3 reads CASSPSPIGETQYF. CDR3 coding DNA: TGTGCCAGCAGCCCCAGCCCCATCGGGGAGACCCAGTACTTC.